The clone carrying this T cell receptor beta chain turned up a few times. The sample belongs to a study of blood T cell repertoires in COVID-19. Overall study context: Sites across the United States, Italy and Spain contributed samples from acute and convalescent COVID-19.

Clones were sequenced by immunoSEQ multiplex PCR, and TCRdb holds only the in-frame ones, with some missing. This sample has nearly 200,000 clones, with more than 80% found just once. Germline loops: CDR1 KGHDR, CDR2 SFDVKD. V gave up 4 bases and J gave up 7 bases; unmatched junction bases: 7. This CDR3 has 15 residues. Sequences were obtained from PBMCs or T cells enriched from blood (not recorded which). The origin of this receptor is a woman in her late teens or twenties who had recovered from COVID-19. This chain joins TRBV24-1 and TRBJ2-2, with 8 nucleotides matching TRBD1. CDR3 coding DNA: TGTGCCACCAGTGACTTGGGACAGGCTCACGGGGAGCTGTTTTTT. It encodes CATSDLGQAHGELFF.